This TCR beta chain emerged from a study of blood T cells in healthy people across ages. Study-level points and caveats: Because donor CMV status was unknown, expanded clonotype changes were possibly confounded.

Extracted total RNA amounted to at least 5.5 micrograms for each sample. Sample-barcoded 5' priming and a J-beta primer mix drove a second PCR of 7 to 11 cycles. Each CDR3 protein gets one entry after TCRdb re-called the 5' RACE reads with MiXCR. The sample records roughly 930,000 distinct CDR3 sequences, roughly 52% being singletons. Comment on this clonotype: The target antigen is unknown.

With V trimmed by 4 bases and J by 2 bases, 9 bases remained unmatched. The CDR3 is 16 residues long. Germline V gives CDR1 DFQATT, CDR2 SNEGSKA (reference sequence). Sequenced input: blood. The rearrangement links TRBV20-1 to TRBJ2-3, with TRBD2 matching 10 bases. The receptor comes from a man in his thirties or forties in good health. CDR3 coding DNA: TGCAGTGCTACTAGCGGGGGCCCTTCCCTCACAGATACGCAGTATTTT. Protein sequence: CSATSGGPSLTDTQYF.